This TCR beta chain was captured by sequencing in a study of blood T cell repertoires in COVID-19. The wider study: Specimens from acute and convalescent COVID-19 originated in the United States, Italy and Spain. T cells, B-cell-depleted T cells, or PBMCs provided the cDNA or gDNA that served as material.

How the authors handled the data: How many nucleated cells were present was estimated from reference gene primer amplification. The data were produced by immunoSEQ multiplex PCR, yet TCRdb's version contains in-frame clones alone and is incomplete. V and J calls and clone size are given by that table; D and trimming were obtained from the DNA. Of 100,000 to 110,000 clones listed, about 90% are singletons. V lost 8 bases, J lost 5 bases, and 8 bases stayed unmatched. This CDR3 spans 14 amino acids. The germline gives CDR1 SGHTA, CDR2 FQGNSA. The sequenced sample was peripheral blood. This chain connects TRBV7-2 to TRBJ2-3; 9 nucleotides match TRBD2. This clonotype originated in a man aged 30 to 45 in a cohort sampled during active COVID-19. The CDR3 DNA reads TGTGCCAGCGCGGCGGGGGGGTTACAAGATACGCAGTATTTT. Its protein product is CASAAGGLQDTQYF.